The 14 T cell receptor beta chains given below trace back to one sample, sequenced in a study of shared clonotypes between healthy human individuals. Here immunoSEQ multiplex PCR was the method, and the copy in TCRdb shows in-frame clones only, minus some. The table lists approximately 2.5 million clones, 93% of them singletons, with about 0.34% in the top ten. The sample consisted of naive CD4+ T cells from PBMCs. Subset meaning: CD45RA+ positively selected. These TCRs come from a man aged 18 to 29 in good health. Some clones in this sample may be carry-over from other donors' samples.

CDR3 amino acids: CSVDTLARREAFF. In nucleotides, the CDR3 is TGCAGCGTTGATACCCTAGCACGGCGTGAAGCTTTCTTT. V is TRBV29-1 and J is TRBJ1-1; D is unclear. CDR3 size: 13 residues. Germline lookup yields CDR1 SQVTM and CDR2 ANQGSEA. Trimming took 3 bases from V and 7 from J, leaving 15 bases between them.

This clone was counted between two and nine times. V is TRBV15 and J is TRBJ1-2; no definite D call. Per the germline V gene, CDR1 is LNHNV and CDR2 is YYDKDF (reference sequence). The CDR3 runs to 15 residues. V lost 3 bases to trimming and J lost 0 bases, with 11 bases between them. In nucleotides, the CDR3 is TGTGCCACCAGCAGGGAGAACAGAGCTAACTATGGCTACACCTTC. Amino acids: CATSRENRANYGYTF.

The V gene is TRBV5-4, the J gene TRBJ2-1, with 7 bases lining up with TRBD2. This CDR3 is 16 amino acids long. Looked up from germline, CDR1 is SGHNT and CDR2 is YYREEE (reference sequence). The junction had 9 bases not matched to a gene; V was cut back by 4 bases and J by 2 bases. CDR3 DNA: TGTGCCAGCAGCCCTTACGGGGGGTCCCCCTACAATGAGCAGTTCTTC. Translated: CASSPYGGSPYNEQFF.

This clone was detected only a few times. The J gene is TRBJ1-5, the V gene TRBV6-6; 7 bases map to TRBD1. Germline values: CDR1 MNHNY, CDR2 SVGAGI (reference sequence). Trimming took 1 base from V and 7 from J; bases not matched to a gene: 7. The CDR3 sequence is 15 residues long. CDR3 DNA: TGTGCCAGCAGTTACTGGACAGGTGGTATGCAGCCCCAGCATTTT. This gives the protein CASSYWTGGMQPQHF.

A word on this clone: The identical CDR3 is also encoded by other nucleotide sequences in the sample. J is TRBJ1-3 and V is TRBV7-2; D is unclear. The ends were cut back, 1 base at V and 0 bases at J, with 4 bases in the middle. The CDR3 loop spans 14 amino acids. The germline CDR1 and CDR2 sequences are SGHTA and FQGNSA. CDR3 in DNA: TGTGCCAGCAGCTTAGGGGGCTCTGGAAACACCATATATTTT. Translated: CASSLGGSGNTIYF.

The gene calls are TRBV28 and TRBJ2-1, with TRBD2 matching over 10 bases. CDR3 length: 17 amino acids. V shed 3 bases and J 11 bases; nucleotides not matched to a gene: 16. Germline V lookup: CDR1 MDHEN, CDR2 SYDVKM. CDR3 in amino acids: CASSFNRVGLAALKQFF. The CDR3 nucleotides read TGTGCCAGCAGTTTCAACCGAGTAGGACTAGCGGCACTCAAGCAGTTCTTC.

The V and J genes are TRBV4-2 and TRBJ2-2; no firm D call. Germline-derived CDR1 and CDR2 are LGHNA and YNFKEQ. The CDR3 has 15 residues. V was shortened by 1 base and J by 5 bases, with 11 bases between the two germline ends. CDR3 protein: CASSQVLMGTGELFF. CDR3 DNA: TGTGCCAGCAGCCAAGTTTTAATGGGTACCGGGGAGCTGTTTTTT.

The V gene is TRBV21-1, the J gene TRBJ2-1; whether TRBD2, the table's D call, matches the DNA was not checked. TRBV21-1 is annotated as a pseudogene. The CDR3 covers 14 residues. CDR3 nucleotide sequence: TGTGCCAGCAGCAACTCGGGACTAGCGAATTCGCAGTTCTTC. Amino acid sequence: CASSNSGLANSQFF.

The chain joins TRBV5-1 to TRBJ1-6; TRBD1 agrees at 7 bases. J gave up 11 bases and V 4 bases, and 9 bases lay outside the gene matches. Germline lookup yields CDR1 SGHRS and CDR2 YFSETQ. The CDR3 is made up of 14 amino acids. This CDR3 reads CASSAGTASTPLHF. CDR3 nucleotides: TGCGCCAGCAGCGCCGGGACAGCCTCGACACCCCTCCACTTT.

This chain connects TRBV12-5 to TRBJ2-7; 8 bases match TRBD1. The ends lost 5 bases at V and 0 bases at J; junction bases unmatched: 6. Germline lookup yields CDR1 LGHNT and CDR2 FRNRAP. The CDR3 runs 15 residues. Here the CDR3 DNA reads TGTGCTAGTGGTCAAGGGGGGACAGGCTCCTACGAGCAGTACTTC. The encoded protein is CASGQGGTGSYEQYF.

This clone appeared a few times. This sequence joins TRBV7-9 and TRBJ1-1; a possible D gene is TRBD1 (6 bases). The CDR3 has 14 amino acids. V lost 3 bases and J 1 base, leaving 9 bases between the germline ends. Germline-derived CDR1 and CDR2 are SEHNR and FQNEAQ (reference sequence). The CDR3 bases are TGTGCCAGCAGCTTTCGGGGGGCGAACACTGAAGCTTTCTTT. Residues: CASSFRGANTEAFF.

The CDR3 coding sequence is TGTGCCAGCAATGGGAGGTGGGGCACAGATACGCAGTATTTT. It yields the protein CASNGRWGTDTQYF. This rearrangement joins TRBV28 to TRBJ2-3; D possibly corresponds to TRBD2 (6 bases). With 7 bases removed from V and 1 base from J, the gap between germline ends came to 12 bases. Germline V CDR1 and CDR2: MDHEN, SYDVKM. This CDR3 has 14 amino acids.

V is TRBV5-1 and J is TRBJ2-2; tentatively, D is TRBD1 (5 bases). This CDR3 spans 14 amino acids. Trimming cost V 4 bases and J 5 bases, with 12 bases left between them. Germline assignment: CDR1 SGHRS and CDR2 YFSETQ. The DNA for the CDR3 is TGCGCCAGCAGCCACGTGGGGCCAACCGGGGAGCTGTTTTTT. Its translation: CASSHVGPTGELFF.

The chain has TRBV7-3 and TRBJ2-2; 8 bases align to TRBD2. The V segment lost 4 bases and the J segment 6 bases; nucleotides outside the gene matches: 13. CDR1 and CDR2 from the germline V gene are SGHTA and FQGTGA. This CDR3 spans 17 amino acids. The DNA for the CDR3 is TGTGCCAGCAGCTCCCGAGGCGGGACTAGAAACCCCGGGGAGCTGTTTTTT. It translates to CASSSRGGTRNPGELFF.